This T cell receptor beta chain was captured by sequencing in a study of blood T cell repertoires in COVID-19. Background on the study: COVID-19 samples from acute and convalescent phases originated in the United States, Italy and Spain. Nucleic acid was either cDNA or gDNA, and it came from T cells, B-cell-depleted T cells, or PBMCs.

Original analysis: Nucleated cell number was recorded as an estimate derived from reference gene primer amplification. The table came from immunoSEQ multiplex PCR; TCRdb's copy has only in-frame clones and leaves some out. V, J and clone size were drawn from that table, and D and trimming were deduced from the DNA. Counted here are some 75,000 clones, around 89% occurring once; the ten biggest clones make up about 0.5%. The CDR3 has 16 amino acids. Germline CDR1 SGHTA, CDR2 FQGTGA. Trimming pared 3 bases from V and 0 bases from J, leaving 11 bases between. The V gene is TRBV7-3, the J gene TRBJ1-4; D possibly corresponds to TRBD1 (6 bases). The sequence was obtained from a man aged 55 to 69 with acute or convalescent COVID-19. Material for sequencing was peripheral blood. DNA for the CDR3: TGTGCCAGCAGCTTCCCCAGGGGAGCAACTAATGAAAAACTGTTTTTT. Residues: CASSFPRGATNEKLFF.